This T cell receptor beta chain was found in a study of blood T cells in healthy people across ages. Study-wide results and limits: TCR beta diversity tracked closely with naive T cell percentage.

It was with a sample-barcoded 5' primer and a J-beta primer mix that a second PCR of roughly 7 to 12 cycles was run. TCRdb ran MiXCR on the 5' RACE reads and lists one entry per CDR3 protein. The sample holds over 1,500,000 distinct CDR3 sequences, around 40% seen once. With regard to this clonotype: Its target is unknown.

Drawing of peripheral blood yielded 8.5 to 10 milliliters from each donor. Each sample gave at least 6 million isolated PBMCs. The CDR3 is 13 amino acids. The germline gives CDR1 MDHEN, CDR2 SYDVKM. Trimming shortened V by 7 bases and J by 2 bases, and 10 bases separated the two germline ends. This TCR was sampled from a human donor in good health. The sequenced material came from blood. The rearrangement joins TRBV28 to TRBJ2-3; perhaps TRBD1 as D (6 bases). CDR3 loop: CASISGDTDTQYF. The CDR3 coding sequence is TGTGCCAGCATTTCAGGGGACACAGATACGCAGTATTTT.